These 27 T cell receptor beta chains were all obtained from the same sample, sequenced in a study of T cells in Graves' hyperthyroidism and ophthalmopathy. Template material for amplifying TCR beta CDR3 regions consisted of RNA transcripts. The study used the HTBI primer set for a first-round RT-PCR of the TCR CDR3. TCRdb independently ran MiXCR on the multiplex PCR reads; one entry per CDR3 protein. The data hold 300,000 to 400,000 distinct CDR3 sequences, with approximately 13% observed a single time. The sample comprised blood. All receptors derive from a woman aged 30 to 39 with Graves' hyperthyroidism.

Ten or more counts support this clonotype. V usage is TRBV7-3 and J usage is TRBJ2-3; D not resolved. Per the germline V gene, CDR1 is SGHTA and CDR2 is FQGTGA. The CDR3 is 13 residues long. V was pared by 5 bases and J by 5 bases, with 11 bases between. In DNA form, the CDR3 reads TGTGCCAGCAGCCCCATCTCCGGAGATACGCAGTATTTT. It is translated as CASSPISGDTQYF.

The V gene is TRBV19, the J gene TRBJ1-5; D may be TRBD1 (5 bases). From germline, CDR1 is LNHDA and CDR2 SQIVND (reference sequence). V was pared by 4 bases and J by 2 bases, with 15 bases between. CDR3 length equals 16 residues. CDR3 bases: TGTGCCAGTAGTACAAGAGGGGTTGGGGGCAATCAGCCCCAGCATTTT. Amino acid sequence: CASSTRGVGGNQPQHF.

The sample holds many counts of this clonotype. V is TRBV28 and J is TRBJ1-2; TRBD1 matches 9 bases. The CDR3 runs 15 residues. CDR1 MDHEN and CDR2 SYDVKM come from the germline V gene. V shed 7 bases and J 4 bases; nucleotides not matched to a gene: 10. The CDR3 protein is CASTPGQGFRYGYTF. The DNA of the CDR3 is TGTGCCAGCACCCCGGGACAGGGTTTTCGCTATGGCTACACCTTC.

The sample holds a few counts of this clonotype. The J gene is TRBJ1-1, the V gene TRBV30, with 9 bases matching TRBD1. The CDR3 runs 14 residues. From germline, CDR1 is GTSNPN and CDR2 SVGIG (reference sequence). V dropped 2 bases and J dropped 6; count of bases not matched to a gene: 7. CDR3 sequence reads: CAWSSGTGTPEAFF. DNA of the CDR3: TGTGCCTGGAGTTCGGGGACAGGGACACCTGAAGCTTTCTTT.

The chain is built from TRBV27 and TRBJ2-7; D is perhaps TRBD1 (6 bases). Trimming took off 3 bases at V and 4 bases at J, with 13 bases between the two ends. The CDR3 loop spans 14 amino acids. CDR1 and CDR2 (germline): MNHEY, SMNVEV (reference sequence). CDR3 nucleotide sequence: TGTGCCAGCAGTTTGGTGGACAGCCCGTACGAGCAGTACTTC. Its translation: CASSLVDSPYEQYF.

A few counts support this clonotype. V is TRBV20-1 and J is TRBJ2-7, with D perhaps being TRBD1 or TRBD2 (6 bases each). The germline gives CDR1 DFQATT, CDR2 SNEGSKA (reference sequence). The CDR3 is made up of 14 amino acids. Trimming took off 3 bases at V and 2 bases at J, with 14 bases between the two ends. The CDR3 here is CSASPGGGTYEQYF. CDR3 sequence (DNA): TGCAGTGCTAGTCCCGGAGGGGGGACCTACGAGCAGTACTTC.

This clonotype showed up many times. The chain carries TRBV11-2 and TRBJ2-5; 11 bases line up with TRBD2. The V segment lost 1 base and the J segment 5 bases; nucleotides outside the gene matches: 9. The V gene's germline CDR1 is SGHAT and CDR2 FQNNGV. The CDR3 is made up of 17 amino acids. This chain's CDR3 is CASSLGLAGPSGETQYF. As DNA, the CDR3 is TGTGCCAGCAGCTTAGGACTAGCGGGACCCTCCGGGGAGACCCAGTACTTC.

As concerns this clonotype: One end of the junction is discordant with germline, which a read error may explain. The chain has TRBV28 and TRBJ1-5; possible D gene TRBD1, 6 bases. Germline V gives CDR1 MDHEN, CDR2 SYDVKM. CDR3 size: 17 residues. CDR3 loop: CAGSPSGGGGSNQPQHF. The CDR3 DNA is TGTGCCGGCAGTCCCTCGGGGGGGGGGGGCAGCAATCAGCCCCAGCATTTT.

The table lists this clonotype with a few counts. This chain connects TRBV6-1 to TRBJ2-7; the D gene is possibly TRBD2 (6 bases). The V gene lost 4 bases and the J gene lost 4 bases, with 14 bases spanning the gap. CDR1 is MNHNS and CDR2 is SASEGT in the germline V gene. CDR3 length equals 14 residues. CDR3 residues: CASSGPGLEYEQYF. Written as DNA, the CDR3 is TGTGCCAGCAGTGGGCCGGGACTGGAGTACGAGCAGTACTTC.

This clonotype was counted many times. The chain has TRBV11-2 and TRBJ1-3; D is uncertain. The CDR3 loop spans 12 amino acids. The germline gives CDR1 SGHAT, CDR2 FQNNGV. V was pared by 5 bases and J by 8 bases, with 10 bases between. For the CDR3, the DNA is TGTGCCAGCAGCCTGCACGGGGACACCATATATTTT. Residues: CASSLHGDTIYF.

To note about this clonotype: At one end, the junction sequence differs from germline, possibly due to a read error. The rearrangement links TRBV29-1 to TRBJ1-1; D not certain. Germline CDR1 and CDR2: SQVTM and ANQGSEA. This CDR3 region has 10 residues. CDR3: CSVFGLEVFF. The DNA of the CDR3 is TGCAGCGTTTTTGGTTTAGAAGTTTTCTTT.

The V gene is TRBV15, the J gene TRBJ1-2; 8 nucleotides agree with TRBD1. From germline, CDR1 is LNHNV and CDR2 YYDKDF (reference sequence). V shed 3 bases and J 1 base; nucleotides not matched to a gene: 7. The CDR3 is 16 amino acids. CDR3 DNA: TGTGCCACCAGCAGGGGCAGGGGGCCCGATAACTATGGCTACACCTTC. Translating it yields CATSRGRGPDNYGYTF.

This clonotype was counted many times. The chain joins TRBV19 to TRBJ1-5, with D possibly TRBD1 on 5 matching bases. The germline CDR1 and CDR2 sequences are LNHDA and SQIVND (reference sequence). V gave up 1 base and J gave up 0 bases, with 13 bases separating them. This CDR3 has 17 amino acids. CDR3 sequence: CASSIVGLRGSNQPQHF. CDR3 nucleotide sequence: TGTGCCAGTAGTATAGTAGGGTTGAGGGGTAGCAATCAGCCCCAGCATTTT.

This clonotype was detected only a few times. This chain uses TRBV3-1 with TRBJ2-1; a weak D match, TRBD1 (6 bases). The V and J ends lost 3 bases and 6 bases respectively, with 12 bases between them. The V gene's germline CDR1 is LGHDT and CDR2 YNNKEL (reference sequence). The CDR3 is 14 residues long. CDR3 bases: TGTGCCAGCAGCCACCGGGACAAGCTCAATGAGCAGTTCTTC. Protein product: CASSHRDKLNEQFF.

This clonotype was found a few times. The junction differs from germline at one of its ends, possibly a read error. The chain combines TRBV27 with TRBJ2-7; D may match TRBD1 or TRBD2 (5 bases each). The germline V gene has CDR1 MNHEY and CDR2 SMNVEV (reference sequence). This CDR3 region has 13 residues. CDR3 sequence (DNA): TGTGCCGGCAGCTTGGGGGAACCCTACGAGCAGTACTTC. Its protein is CAGSLGEPYEQYF.

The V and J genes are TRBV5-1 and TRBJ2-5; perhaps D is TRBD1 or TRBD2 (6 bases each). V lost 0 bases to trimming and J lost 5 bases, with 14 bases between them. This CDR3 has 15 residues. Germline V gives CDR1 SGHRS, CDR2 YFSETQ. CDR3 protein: CASSLDGRGGETQYF. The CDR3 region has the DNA TGCGCCAGCAGCTTGGATGGCAGGGGAGGCGAGACCCAGTACTTC. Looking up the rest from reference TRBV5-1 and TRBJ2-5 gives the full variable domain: KAGVTQTPRYLIKTRGQQVTLSCSPISGHRSVSWYQQTPGQGLQFLFEYFSETQRNKGNFPGRFSGRQFSNSRSEMNVSTLELGDSALYLCASSLDGRGGETQYFGPGTRLLVL.

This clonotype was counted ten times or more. DNA of the CDR3: TGTGCCAGCAGCCGTTTACCAGTCCACAACATTCAGTACTTC. Translation gives CASSRLPVHNIQYF. The chain couples TRBV2 to TRBJ2-4; D gene ambiguous. The CDR3 is 14 amino acids. Per germline, CDR1 SNHLY and CDR2 FYNNEI. The V and J ends lost 6 bases and 7 bases respectively, with 16 bases between them.

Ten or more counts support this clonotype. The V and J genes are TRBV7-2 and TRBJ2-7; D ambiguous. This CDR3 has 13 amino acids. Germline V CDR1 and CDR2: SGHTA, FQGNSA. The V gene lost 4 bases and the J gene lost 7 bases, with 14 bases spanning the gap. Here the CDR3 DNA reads TGTGCCAGCAGCTCGTTGGGTAGGAAAGAGCAGTACTTC. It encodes CASSSLGRKEQYF.

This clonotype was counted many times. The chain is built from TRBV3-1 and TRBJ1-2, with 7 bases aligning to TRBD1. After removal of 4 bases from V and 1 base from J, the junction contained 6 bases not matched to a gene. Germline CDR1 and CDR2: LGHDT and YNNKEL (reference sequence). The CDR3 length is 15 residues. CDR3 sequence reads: CASSLGQTLNYGYTF. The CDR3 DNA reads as TGTGCCAGCAGCCTGGGACAGACCCTTAACTATGGCTACACCTTC.

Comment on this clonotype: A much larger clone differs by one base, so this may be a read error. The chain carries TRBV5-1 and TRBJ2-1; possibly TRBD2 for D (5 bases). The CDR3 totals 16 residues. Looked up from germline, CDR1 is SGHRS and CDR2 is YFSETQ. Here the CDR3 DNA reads TGCGCCAACAGCCGGCGGGCCGCCCAGGCGGAGAGTGAGCAGTTCTTC. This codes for CANSRRAAQAESEQFF. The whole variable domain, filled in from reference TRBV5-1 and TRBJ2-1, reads KAGVTQTPRYLIKTRGQQVTLSCSPISGHRSVSWYQQTPGQGLQFLFEYFSETQRNKGNFPGRFSGRQFSNSRSEMNVSTLELGDSALYLCANSRRAAQAESEQFFGPGTRLTVL.

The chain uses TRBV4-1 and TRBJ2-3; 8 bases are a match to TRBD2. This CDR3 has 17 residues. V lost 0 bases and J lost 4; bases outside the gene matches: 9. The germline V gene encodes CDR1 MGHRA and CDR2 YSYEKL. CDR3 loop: CASSQEGTRYRPDTQYF. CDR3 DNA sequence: TGCGCCAGCAGCCAAGAGGGGACTAGGTATAGGCCAGATACGCAGTATTTT.

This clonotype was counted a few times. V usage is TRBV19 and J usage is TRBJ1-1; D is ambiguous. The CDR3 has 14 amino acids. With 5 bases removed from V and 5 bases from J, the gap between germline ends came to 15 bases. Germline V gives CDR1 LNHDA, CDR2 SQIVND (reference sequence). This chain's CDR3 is CASSARGRGTEAFF. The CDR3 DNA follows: TGTGCCAGTAGTGCCCGCGGTAGAGGGACTGAAGCTTTCTTT. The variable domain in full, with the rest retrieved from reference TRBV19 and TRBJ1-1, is DGGITQSPKYLFRKEGQNVTLSCEQNLNHDAMYWYRQDPGQGLRLIYYSQIVNDFQKGDIAEGYSVSREKKESFPLTVTSAQKNPTAFYLCASSARGRGTEAFFGQGTRLTVV.

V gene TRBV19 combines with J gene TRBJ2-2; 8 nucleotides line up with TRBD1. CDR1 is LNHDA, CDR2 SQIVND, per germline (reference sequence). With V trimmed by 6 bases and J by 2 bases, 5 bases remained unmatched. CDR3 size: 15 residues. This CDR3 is CASRRTGTNTGELFF. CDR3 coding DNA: TGTGCCAGTAGACGGACAGGGACTAACACCGGGGAGCTGTTTTTT.

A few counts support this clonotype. The CDR3, as DNA: TGTGCCAGCAGCTTATCGGGAGCGGGCACCGGGGAGCTGTTTTTT. This encodes CASSLSGAGTGELFF. The V and J genes are TRBV7-9 and TRBJ2-2; TRBD2 might be the D (6 bases). This CDR3 has 15 amino acids. The germline V gene encodes CDR1 SEHNR and CDR2 FQNEAQ (reference sequence). The germline V and J ends were trimmed by 2 bases and 4 bases, with 11 bases remaining between them.

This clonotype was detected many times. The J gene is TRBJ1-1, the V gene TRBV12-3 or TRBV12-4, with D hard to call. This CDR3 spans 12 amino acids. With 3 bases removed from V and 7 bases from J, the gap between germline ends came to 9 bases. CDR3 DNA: TGTGCCAGCAGTTTGGCGACTTTTGAAGCTTTCTTT. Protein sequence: CASSLATFEAFF.

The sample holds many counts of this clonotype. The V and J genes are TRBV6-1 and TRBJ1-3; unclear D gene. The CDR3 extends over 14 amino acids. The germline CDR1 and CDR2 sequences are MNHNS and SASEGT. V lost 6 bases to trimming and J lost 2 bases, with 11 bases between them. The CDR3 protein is CASRVTVTGNTIYF. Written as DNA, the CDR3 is TGTGCCAGCAGGGTGACCGTGACTGGAAACACCATATATTTT.

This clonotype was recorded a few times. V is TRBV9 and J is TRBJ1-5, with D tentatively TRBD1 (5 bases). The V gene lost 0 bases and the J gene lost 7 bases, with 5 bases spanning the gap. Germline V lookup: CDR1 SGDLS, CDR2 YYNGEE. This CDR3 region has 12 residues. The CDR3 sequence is CASSVEGQPQHF. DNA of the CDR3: TGTGCCAGCAGCGTAGAGGGGCAGCCCCAGCATTTT.